The TCR beta chain described here comes from a study of T-cell memory formation after mild COVID-19. General study results and limits: There were some responding clones in pre-infection memory, which suggested that cross-reactive memory had joined. Contracting CD4+ clones sat mainly in CM and EM; CD8+ in EMRA.

The trim removed 6 bases at V and 1 base at J, leaving 15 bases unmatched. This CDR3 has 17 residues. Germline V gene lookup returns CDR1 SQVTM and CDR2 ANQGSEA. Constant-segment primers and 5'RACE yielded cDNA libraries for TCR alpha and TCR beta, each carrying sample barcodes and UMIs. TCRdb re-called the 5' RACE reads with MiXCR, one entry per CDR3 protein. The table has fewer than 350,000 distinct CDR3 sequences, roughly 8% seen once. This clonotype was found many times. Its antigen is still unknown. Sequencing was carried out using PBMCs or a T cell subset sorted from them (not recorded which). This chain connects TRBV29-1 to TRBJ2-3; 8 bases fit TRBD1. The sequence was collected from a man younger than 35 who had mild COVID-19 (a few samples of this study predate the infection). Cell type and time point are not known. The CDR3 region is CSVCLGSRGQGTDTQYF. The CDR3 DNA sequence: TGCAGCGTCTGCCTCGGGTCCAGGGGACAGGGCACAGATACGCAGTATTTT.